This T cell receptor beta chain was sequenced during a study of CD8+ T cells in alopecia areata. Study-wide background: Patients in the study were on tofacitinib for 6 to 18 months, then off it for 6 months.

The authors sorted CD4+ and CD8+ T cells from PBMCs. CDR3 size: 18 residues. Per the germline V gene, CDR1 is SGHRS and CDR2 is YFSETQ. Trimming at V came to 3 bases and at J to 6 bases, leaving 12 bases not matched to a gene. Sequencing templates came from extracted RNA that was reverse transcribed into cDNA. Produced via immunoSEQ multiplex PCR; TCRdb's table is partial and in-frame only. The table includes about 180,000 clones, around 63% detected once. The sample was CD4+ T cells sorted from blood, taken at week 0. The chain combines TRBV5-1 with TRBJ2-1; TRBD2 matches 13 bases. The receptor's source is a human donor with alopecia areata. For the CDR3, the DNA is TGCGCCAGCAGCTCGATACCTCCGGGACTAGCGGGAACCAATGAGCAGTTCTTC. Residues: CASSSIPPGLAGTNEQFF. Full variable domain (rest looked up from reference TRBV5-1 and TRBJ2-1): KAGVTQTPRYLIKTRGQQVTLSCSPISGHRSVSWYQQTPGQGLQFLFEYFSETQRNKGNFPGRFSGRQFSNSRSEMNVSTLELGDSALYLCASSSIPPGLAGTNEQFFGPGTRLTVL.